This is a list of T cell receptor beta chains from one sample in a study of blood T cell repertoires in COVID-19. Sequenced by immunoSEQ multiplex PCR; TCRdb stores in-frame clones only, minus some. This sample yields some 300,000 clones, of which 90% are seen a single time; around 4.4% belongs to the top ten. Sequencing used PBMCs or T cells enriched from blood (not recorded which). Receptor source: a woman aged 18 to 35 with acute COVID-19. Both conserved end residues are part of each CDR3. D genes are given only for firm matches. Only part of the rows carry a size: once, few, many, or a class if the clone is expanded.

d_call	j_call	clone_size	v_call	cdr3_nt	cdr3_aa
TRBD1	TRBJ1-1	.	TRBV18	TGTGCCAGCTCGTACCAGGACAGGGACACTGAAGCTTTCTTT	CASSYQDRDTEAFF
.	TRBJ2-2	.	TRBV25-1	TGTGCCAGCAGTGAGCTCGACAGGAATACCGGGGAGCTGTTTTTT	CASSELDRNTGELFF
TRBD1	TRBJ2-6	.	TRBV28	TGTGCCAGCAGTCCCCGCGGGACAGGGGCCGGGGCCAACGTCCTGACTTTC	CASSPRGTGAGANVLTF
.	TRBJ1-5	.	TRBV19	TGTGCCAGTAGTATAGACAGGGCTAGCAATCAGCCCCAGCATTTT	CASSIDRASNQPQHF
TRBD2	TRBJ2-1	.	TRBV15	TGTGCCACCAGCAGCGGGAGGGCCTTGGATGAGCAGTTCTTC	CATSSGRALDEQFF
.	TRBJ2-5	.	TRBV3-1/TRBV3-2	TGTGCCAGCAGCCAAGAGGGGCCAGAGACCCAGTACTTC	CASSQEGPETQYF
TRBD2	TRBJ2-5	.	TRBV9	TGTGCCAGCAGCGTTAGCGGGAGTGGGGAGACCCAGTACTTC	CASSVSGSGETQYF
.	TRBJ2-4	.	TRBV19	TGTGCCAGTTCCAGTGCCAAAAACATTCAGTACTTC	CASSSAKNIQYF
TRBD1	TRBJ1-5	.	TRBV9	TGTGCCAGCAGCCAGGGACAGGGGGGTCAGCCCCAGCATTTT	CASSQGQGGQPQHF
.	TRBJ2-7	.	TRBV28	TGTGCCAGCAGTTTCGGTAGCGTAGAAAGCTCCTACGAGCAGTACTTC	CASSFGSVESSYEQYF
.	TRBJ1-2	.	TRBV9	TGTGCCAGCAGCGTAGAGGGCAGGGGCGCTTATGGCTACACCTTC	CASSVEGRGAYGYTF
.	TRBJ2-6	.	TRBV18	TGTGCCAGCTCACCCTTATCTGGGGCCAACGTCCTGACTTTC	CASSPLSGANVLTF
.	TRBJ1-2	once	TRBV28	TGTGCCAGCAGTTTATACGGGGTTGGCTACACCTTC	CASSLYGVGYTF
TRBD1	TRBJ1-1	.	TRBV4-1	TGCGCCAGCAGCCAAGATTACAGGGGTAACACTGAAGCTTTCTTT	CASSQDYRGNTEAFF
.	TRBJ1-3	.	TRBV3-1/TRBV3-2	TGTGCCAGCAGCCAAGATTTTCGGTTCCCCCTCTCTGGAAACACCATATATTTT	CASSQDFRFPLSGNTIYF
.	TRBJ1-2	.	TRBV2	TGTGCCAGCAGTGAAATGTCAGCAGCGCTGTGGAACTATGGCTACACCTTC	CASSEMSAALWNYGYTF
TRBD1	TRBJ1-4	.	TRBV28	TGTGCCAGCAGTCCGGCCCCGGGACAGGCTTCGACTACTAATGAAAAACTGTTTTTT	CASSPAPGQASTTNEKLFF
TRBD2	TRBJ2-3	.	TRBV30	TGTGCCTGGAGTCCGCTCCCAACTAGCGGAGGTCCGCAGTATTTT	CAWSPLPTSGGPQYF
TRBD1	TRBJ1-1	.	TRBV19	TGTGCCAGTAGCCGACAGGGTTTCACTGAAGCTTTCTTT	CASSRQGFTEAFF
.	TRBJ1-4	.	TRBV24-1	TGTGCCACCAGTGACGCTTCAGCAACTAATGAAAAACTGTTTTTT	CATSDASATNEKLFF
.	TRBJ2-1	.	TRBV19	TGTGCCAGTAGTATAAGGGGGGGTAGGAATGAGCAGTTCTTC	CASSIRGGRNEQFF
.	TRBJ1-1	.	TRBV5-4	TGTGCCAGCAGCTTGAGGGACACGAACACTGAAGCTTTCTTT	CASSLRDTNTEAFF
.	TRBJ2-1	.	TRBV9	TGTGCCAGCAGCGCTAGAGGGGGTTCCTACAATGAGCAGTTCTTC	CASSARGGSYNEQFF
TRBD2	TRBJ2-7	.	TRBV28	TGTGCCAGCAGGCCGGGACTAGCTTCCGCCGAGCAGTACTTC	CASRPGLASAEQYF
.	TRBJ1-1	.	TRBV7-6	TGTGCCAGCAGCTTCCCCTCGGGGGGGGGAATGAACACTGAAGCTTTCTTT	CASSFPSGGGMNTEAFF
TRBD1	TRBJ1-6	.	TRBV27	TGTGCCAGCATTCCACTCAGGGGGCTTCTGACCCATTCACCCCTCCACTTT	CASIPLRGLLTHSPLHF
TRBD2	TRBJ2-7	.	TRBV11-3	TGTGCCAGCAGCTTGGAACAGGGGGGGACTAGCGGATCCTACGAGCAGTACTTC	CASSLEQGGTSGSYEQYF